This T cell receptor beta chain is drawn from a study of blood T cell repertoires in COVID-19. Sequencing used immunoSEQ multiplex PCR; TCRdb keeps in-frame clones, though not all of them. The data show 180,000 or so clones, with 86% seen just once and around 9.9% held by the top ten. The CDR3 is 14 residues long. Germline V CDR1 and CDR2: SGHTA, FQGNSA. V lost 3 bases, J lost 2 bases, and 10 bases lay in between. The J gene is TRBJ2-5, the V gene TRBV7-2, with D perhaps matching TRBD2 (6 bases). Sequencing input: peripheral blood. This sequence was found in a woman in her sixties with COVID-19, enrolled during active disease. CDR3 protein: CASSFFGGQETQYF. The CDR3, as DNA: TGTGCCAGCAGCTTCTTTGGGGGGCAAGAGACCCAGTACTTC. The full variable domain, completed using reference TRBV7-2 and TRBJ2-5, is GAGVSQSPSNKVTEKGKDVELRCDPISGHTALYWYRQSLGQGLEFLIYFQGNSAPDKSGLPSDRFSAERTGGSVSTLTIQRTQQEDSAVYLCASSFFGGQETQYFGPGTRLLVL.